This T cell receptor (beta chain) is drawn from a study of T cell responses to AZD1222 COVID-19 vaccine. The wider study: Pooled together were second doses at about 4 or about 12 weeks. Overall study findings and caveats: Most donors were white British, females outnumbered males, and clonal diversity was possibly underestimated. Spike-specific TCR depth and breadth grew after two AZD1222 doses.

V trimming: 5 bases; J trimming: 3 bases; junction bases outside the gene matches: 15. The CDR3 runs 19 residues. Germline V gene data show CDR1 as SGHAT and CDR2 as FQNNGV. Sequencing was performed with immunoSEQ multiplex PCR; in TCRdb, only in-frame clones are kept and a portion is missing. The table lists roughly 100,000 clones, about 88% of them singletons. With regard to this clone: Antigen unknown.

This sequence originates from an adult in good health. The genes are TRBV11-2 and TRBJ2-3, with 12 bases lining up with TRBD2. This material consisted of peripheral blood, taken on day 0 of AZD1222 vaccination. The CDR3 region is CASSPRDPTSGRSTDTQYF. The CDR3 DNA sequence: TGTGCCAGCAGCCCCCGGGATCCTACTAGCGGGAGGTCGACAGATACGCAGTATTTT.